This T cell receptor (beta chain) was identified during a study of blood T cell repertoires in COVID-19. Study-wide background: There were acute and convalescent COVID-19 samples, and they came from the United States, Italy and Spain. In each case, the material was cDNA or gDNA derived from T cells, B-cell-depleted T cells, or PBMCs.

CDR3 length: 16 residues. CDR1 is LGHDT, CDR2 YNNKEL, per germline (reference sequence). V was pared by 1 base and J by 2 bases, with 3 bases of the junction left unmatched. In the authors' methods: Estimates of nucleated cell counts were drawn from the amplification of reference gene primers. Measured with immunoSEQ multiplex PCR; TCRdb has only the in-frame clones, and not every one. That table is the source of V, J and clone size, and D and trimming were worked out from the DNA. The top ten clones hold approximately 5.1% of a sample with about 190,000 clones, 84% of them seen once. This receptor was taken from a woman in her seventies with active or convalescent COVID-19. The sequenced sample was peripheral blood. The chain carries TRBV3-1 (or the pseudogene TRBV3-2) and TRBJ2-5; TRBD2 matches 11 bases. CDR3 bases: TGTGCCAGCAGCCAAGGTGGGACTAGCGGACAAGAGACCCAGTACTTC. Translating gives CASSQGGTSGQETQYF.